Listed below are T cell receptor beta chains from one sample, sequenced in a study of cytotoxic CD8 clonotypes in ibrutinib-treated CLL. Data came from immunoSEQ multiplex PCR; TCRdb stores just in-frame clones and leaves some out. Here the sample spans around 40,000 clones, around 70% being singletons. The input for sequencing was PBMCs, taken at disease progression, from a patient treated with ibrutinib. The receptors here all came from a human donor with chronic lymphocytic leukemia. Both conserved end residues are part of each CDR3. A D gene is named only where the DNA matches it firmly. Some rows have no size entry. The others give once, few or many, or a class for an expanded clone.

j_call: TRBJ1-2; clone_size: NA; v_call: TRBV27; d_call: TRBD1; cdr3_aa: CASSNTGDGYTF; cdr3_nt: TGTGCCAGCAGTAATACAGGGGATGGCTACACCTTC
j_call: TRBJ2-2; clone_size: few; v_call: TRBV7-3; d_call: NA; cdr3_aa: CASSLGRGYTGELFF; cdr3_nt: TGTGCCAGCAGCTTAGGCAGGGGCTACACCGGGGAGCTGTTTTTT
j_call: TRBJ2-1; clone_size: NA; v_call: TRBV6-6; d_call: TRBD2; cdr3_aa: CASTRSGTSGLGEQFF; cdr3_nt: TGTGCCAGCACGCGAAGCGGGACTAGCGGCTTGGGTGAGCAGTTCTTC
j_call: TRBJ1-2; clone_size: NA; v_call: TRBV6-1; d_call: NA; cdr3_aa: CASILGRVNGYTF; cdr3_nt: TGTGCCAGCATTTTAGGGAGAGTTAATGGCTACACCTTC
j_call: TRBJ2-7; clone_size: few; v_call: TRBV14; d_call: TRBD2; cdr3_aa: CASSPQREPYYEQYF; cdr3_nt: TGTGCCAGCAGCCCCCAGCGGGAGCCATACTACGAGCAGTACTTC
j_call: TRBJ2-3; clone_size: NA; v_call: TRBV7-8; d_call: NA; cdr3_aa: CASSSPITGTDTDTQYF; cdr3_nt: TGTGCCAGCAGCTCCCCGATCACGGGTACTGACACAGATACGCAGTATTTT
j_call: TRBJ1-1; clone_size: once; v_call: TRBV4-2; d_call: NA; cdr3_aa: CASRGFQGVTEAFF; cdr3_nt: TGTGCCAGCAGAGGGTTTCAGGGAGTCACTGAAGCTTTCTTT
j_call: TRBJ2-1; clone_size: NA; v_call: TRBV30; d_call: TRBD2; cdr3_aa: CAWSGLAANNEQFF; cdr3_nt: TGTGCCTGGAGTGGTCTAGCGGCAAACAATGAGCAGTTCTTC
j_call: TRBJ1-5; clone_size: NA; v_call: TRBV27; d_call: NA; cdr3_aa: CASSSGQYSNQPQHF; cdr3_nt: TGTGCCAGCAGTTCCGGACAGTATAGCAATCAGCCCCAGCATTTT
j_call: TRBJ2-7; clone_size: NA; v_call: TRBV21-1; d_call: NA; cdr3_aa: CASSQPPRTGGISYEQYF; cdr3_nt: TGTGCCAGCAGCCAGCCCCCGAGGACAGGGGGTATCTCCTACGAGCAGTACTTC
j_call: TRBJ1-3; clone_size: NA; v_call: TRBV18; d_call: NA; cdr3_aa: CASSPLSGSGNTIYF; cdr3_nt: TGTGCCAGCTCACCACTTTCCGGTTCTGGAAACACCATATATTTT
j_call: TRBJ2-5; clone_size: NA; v_call: TRBV7-9; d_call: NA; cdr3_aa: CASSLASLGSETQYF; cdr3_nt: TGTGCCAGCAGCTTAGCTTCCCTGGGTTCAGAGACCCAGTACTTC
j_call: TRBJ2-7; clone_size: NA; v_call: TRBV18; d_call: NA; cdr3_aa: CASSPVLWARDKKNEQYF; cdr3_nt: TGTGCCAGCTCACCGGTCCTCTGGGCGCGGGACAAGAAAAACGAGCAGTACTTC
j_call: TRBJ2-7; clone_size: once; v_call: TRBV4-1; d_call: NA; cdr3_aa: CASSQDLFEDTGFYEQYF; cdr3_nt: TGCGCCAGCAGCCAAGATCTATTTGAGGATACGGGGTTTTACGAGCAGTACTTC
j_call: TRBJ2-1; clone_size: NA; v_call: TRBV5-1; d_call: NA; cdr3_aa: CASSSFRGQNNEQFF; cdr3_nt: TGCGCCAGCAGCTCCTTCCGGGGACAAAACAATGAGCAGTTCTTC
j_call: TRBJ1-5; clone_size: few; v_call: TRBV6-6; d_call: NA; cdr3_aa: CASSYSSQPNQPQHF; cdr3_nt: TGTGCCAGCAGTTACTCGAGCCAGCCCAATCAGCCCCAGCATTTT
j_call: TRBJ2-5; clone_size: once; v_call: TRBV7-6; d_call: NA; cdr3_aa: CASSLGAPERLVLGETQYF; cdr3_nt: TGTGCCAGCAGCTTAGGAGCGCCGGAAAGACTAGTCCTGGGAGAGACCCAGTACTTC
j_call: TRBJ1-1; clone_size: NA; v_call: TRBV9; d_call: NA; cdr3_aa: CASSATVNTEAFF; cdr3_nt: TGTGCCAGCAGCGCGACGGTGAACACTGAAGCTTTCTTT
j_call: TRBJ2-3; clone_size: NA; v_call: TRBV11-2; d_call: NA; cdr3_aa: CASSFQGGDTQYF; cdr3_nt: TGTGCCAGCAGCTTTCAGGGAGGCGATACGCAGTATTTT
j_call: TRBJ2-1; clone_size: NA; v_call: TRBV13; d_call: TRBD2; cdr3_aa: CASSLRLAGVSEQFF; cdr3_nt: TGTGCCAGCAGCTTAAGGTTGGCGGGAGTATCTGAGCAGTTCTTC
j_call: TRBJ1-1; clone_size: few; v_call: TRBV5-6; d_call: NA; cdr3_aa: CASSLGGLGTEAFF; cdr3_nt: TGTGCCAGCAGCTTGGGGGGACTAGGCACTGAAGCTTTCTTT
j_call: TRBJ2-7; clone_size: NA; v_call: TRBV27; d_call: NA; cdr3_aa: CASSFVGPSGDEQYF; cdr3_nt: TGTGCCAGCAGTTTTGTAGGTCCCTCCGGGGACGAGCAGTACTTC
j_call: TRBJ2-3; clone_size: NA; v_call: TRBV6-5; d_call: NA; cdr3_aa: CASSRGHTDTQYF; cdr3_nt: TGTGCCAGCAGTCGGGGTCACACAGATACGCAGTATTTT
j_call: TRBJ1-1; clone_size: NA; v_call: TRBV7-8; d_call: TRBD1; cdr3_aa: CASSPPRGARDTEAFF; cdr3_nt: TGTGCCAGCAGCCCTCCCAGGGGGGCAAGGGACACTGAAGCTTTCTTT
j_call: TRBJ1-1; clone_size: few; v_call: TRBV5-1; d_call: TRBD1; cdr3_aa: CASSLSPRGDTEAFF; cdr3_nt: TGCGCCAGCAGCTTGTCCCCCAGGGGGGACACTGAAGCTTTCTTT
j_call: TRBJ2-3; clone_size: NA; v_call: TRBV9; d_call: NA; cdr3_aa: CAGSVEARDTQYF; cdr3_nt: TGTGCCGGCAGCGTGGAGGCCCGAGATACGCAGTATTTT
j_call: TRBJ2-6; clone_size: NA; v_call: TRBV6-1; d_call: TRBD2; cdr3_aa: CASSEAQGASGTGANVLTF; cdr3_nt: TGTGCCAGCAGTGAAGCTCAAGGGGCTAGCGGGACTGGGGCCAACGTCCTGACTTTC
j_call: TRBJ2-7; clone_size: NA; v_call: TRBV6-5; d_call: NA; cdr3_aa: CASSTLMQGEQYF; cdr3_nt: TGTGCCAGCAGTACGTTGATGCAGGGGGAGCAGTACTTC